The clone carrying this T cell receptor (beta chain) turned up a few times. This sample stems from a study of tumor-infiltrating lymphocytes in primary liver carcinoma. This CDR3 contains 16 residues. Germline values: CDR1 PRHDT, CDR2 FYEKMQ (reference sequence). J gave up 4 bases and V 5 bases, and 11 bases lay outside the gene matches. Starting material for RNA and DNA co-extraction consisted of about 17-30 mg of unsorted bulk tissue. The study found over 90% viable tumor cells in every tumor sample. A primer matching the constant region was used to make TCR beta cDNA from approximately 0.45 ug of total RNA. For TCR beta, libraries were produced by three nested multiplex PCR rounds using slightly modified ARM-PCR. Researchers ran the first two PCR rounds for around 10 cycles each with TRBV1-TRBV30 forward primers and a C-beta reverse primer. Using its own MiXCR run on the multiplex PCR reads, TCRdb lists one record per CDR3 protein. The top ten hold around 9% of the sample, which has around 120,000 distinct CDR3 sequences, less than 80% seen once.

The chain carries TRBV13 and TRBJ2-7; 10 nucleotides align to TRBD1. Material for sequencing was liver tumor tissue from sampling region 1. Subset defined: tumor region T1, superior pole. The receptor's source is an older woman with primary liver carcinoma and hepatitis B virus infection. In nucleotides, the CDR3 is TGTGCCAGCAGCCAGGGACAGGGGTGGACTACGTACGAGCAGTACTTC. Translation gives CASSQGQGWTTYEQYF.